The 25 T cell receptor beta chains below come from one sample, sequenced in a study of cytomegalovirus exposure and HLA in healthy donors. Data came from immunoSEQ multiplex PCR; TCRdb stores just in-frame clones and leaves some out. Of 65,000 to 75,000 clones listed, approximately 96% were seen once; the top ten hold roughly 4.3%. Specimen: PBMCs. The receptors originated from a woman between 18 and 30 years old in good health and CMV-seropositive.

The chain is built from TRBV7-9 and TRBJ2-1, with TRBD1 matching 8 bases. The germline V gene encodes CDR1 SEHNR and CDR2 FQNEAQ (reference sequence). This CDR3 is 14 amino acids long. Germline trimming cut 6 bases from V and 10 bases from J; bases unmatched to any gene: 11. The CDR3 DNA reads TGTGCCAGCAGTTCCGGGACAGGAGATTGGGAGCAGTTCTTC. Protein: CASSSGTGDWEQFF. The entire variable domain, with the rest obtained from reference TRBV7-9 and TRBJ2-1, is as follows: DTGVSQNPRHKITKRGQNVTFRCDPISEHNRLYWYRQTLGQGPEFLTYFQNEAQLEKSRLLSDRFSAERPKGSFSTLEIQRTEQGDSAMYLCASSSGTGDWEQFFGPGTRLTVL.

This chain connects TRBV6-5 to TRBJ2-5; unclear D gene. CDR3 size: 15 residues. Trimming stripped 0 bases from V and 2 bases from J, with 10 bases between. Germline V gene data show CDR1 as MNHEY and CDR2 as SVGAGI. This CDR3 reads CASSYSTTPQETQYF. DNA for the CDR3: TGTGCCAGCAGTTACTCGACGACACCTCAAGAGACCCAGTACTTC.

Only one count was recorded for this clone. The rearrangement links TRBV29-1 to TRBJ2-3; D is undetermined. Germline CDR1 and CDR2: SQVTM and ANQGSEA. V shed 6 bases and J shed 3 bases, with 10 bases lying between them. The CDR3 runs 12 residues. CDR3 in amino acids: CSVLVPTDTQYF. In nucleotides, the CDR3 is TGCAGCGTCCTAGTTCCTACAGATACGCAGTATTTT.

V and J are TRBV5-6 and TRBJ2-6, with D unresolved. The germline V gene has CDR1 SGHDT and CDR2 YYEEEE. V was shortened by 2 bases and J by 1 base, with 10 bases between the two germline ends. CDR3 size: 16 residues. DNA for the CDR3: TGTGCCAGCAGCTTCGTAAGTCAGTCTGGGGCCAACGTCCTGACTTTC. This gives the protein CASSFVSQSGANVLTF.

The rearrangement links TRBV25-1 to TRBJ2-4; unclear D gene. V shed 0 bases and J shed 0 bases, with 6 bases lying between them. Germline lookup yields CDR1 MGHDK and CDR2 SYGVNS. The CDR3 is 15 residues long. In nucleotides, the CDR3 is TGTGCCAGCAGTGAATATAAACTAGCCAAAAACATTCAGTACTTC. Its translation is CASSEYKLAKNIQYF.

As regards this clone: This sample also contains other DNA sequences that code for the same CDR3. V and J are TRBV11-2 and TRBJ2-7, with 7 bases that match TRBD2. Per the germline V gene, CDR1 is SGHAT and CDR2 is FQNNGV. CDR3 length: 15 residues. Germline trimming cut 1 base from V and 5 bases from J; bases unmatched to any gene: 8. CDR3 region: CASSLGSGGSHEQYF. The CDR3, as DNA: TGTGCCAGCAGCTTAGGGTCCGGGGGGAGCCACGAGCAGTACTTC.

A single count supports this clone. The chain links TRBV21-1 to TRBJ2-6; whether TRBD1, the table's D call, matches the DNA was not checked. TRBV21-1 counts as a pseudogene. The CDR3 is 16 amino acids. CDR3 protein: CASRGQGRDDPLVLTF. The CDR3 DNA is TGTGCCAGCCGGGGACAGGGGAGGGACGATCCCCTAGTCCTGACTTTC.

This chain joins TRBV11-3 and TRBJ2-3, with TRBD2 identical over 8 bases. The CDR3 extends over 14 amino acids. Trimming at V came to 3 bases and at J to 5 bases, leaving 4 bases not matched to a gene. Germline CDR1 reads SGHNT; CDR2 reads YENEEA. The DNA for the CDR3 is TGTGCCAGCAGCTTTGCGGGAGGAATAGATACGCAGTATTTT. Residues: CASSFAGGIDTQYF.

The chain joins TRBV29-1 to TRBJ1-1; D unresolved. The V gene's germline CDR1 is SQVTM and CDR2 ANQGSEA. The CDR3 runs to 11 residues. Trimming removed 4 bases at V and 10 bases at J, with 13 bases between. CDR3 protein: CSVAGGSGAFF. The CDR3 coding sequence is TGCAGCGTTGCGGGAGGCAGCGGAGCTTTCTTT.

This sequence joins TRBV18 and TRBJ2-7, with 14 nucleotides matching TRBD2. V lost 0 bases, J lost 2 bases, and 0 bases stayed unmatched. This CDR3 region has 16 residues. Germline CDR1 and CDR2: KGHSH and LQKENI. This chain's CDR3 is CASSPPGLAGAYEQYF. The DNA of the CDR3 is TGTGCCAGCTCACCACCGGGACTAGCGGGAGCCTACGAGCAGTACTTC.

Here the CDR3 DNA reads TGTGCCAGCAGTTACCCGACTAGCGGGCCCTCCTACGAGCAGTACTTC. Translating gives CASSYPTSGPSYEQYF. The chain is built from TRBV6-6 and TRBJ2-7; 10 nucleotides agree with TRBD2. After removal of 2 bases from V and 0 bases from J, the junction contained 4 bases not matched to a gene. This CDR3 is built from 16 residues. Looked up from germline, CDR1 is MNHNY and CDR2 is SVGAGI (reference sequence).

This chain uses TRBV6-5 with TRBJ2-5, with D perhaps matching TRBD2 (5 bases). CDR3 length: 13 amino acids. V lost 2 bases and J 2 bases, leaving 6 bases between the germline ends. CDR1 and CDR2 from the germline V gene are MNHEY and SVGAGI. CDR3 sequence reads: CASSYRGQETQYF. CDR3 coding DNA: TGTGCCAGCAGTTACCGAGGGCAAGAGACCCAGTACTTC.

The chain has TRBV30 and TRBJ1-3, with D possibly TRBD1 on 5 matching bases. Trimming removed 8 bases from V and 0 bases from J, with 23 bases in between. The CDR3 contains 17 residues. Germline CDR1 reads GTSNPN; CDR2 reads SVGIG (reference sequence). The CDR3 protein is CAGAVGLSMNSGNTIYF. The DNA of the CDR3 is TGTGCCGGGGCGGTGGGGCTTTCCATGAACTCTGGAAACACCATATATTTT.

The chain is built from TRBV25-1 and TRBJ2-7, with D tentatively TRBD1 (6 bases). The CDR3 consists of 15 residues. CDR1 and CDR2 (germline): MGHDK, SYGVNS. V was cut by 4 bases and J by 2 bases, with 15 bases left in between. CDR3 nucleotides: TGTGCCAGCAGTGCCCCGACAGGATTGGCCTACGAGCAGTACTTC. As protein: CASSAPTGLAYEQYF.

J is TRBJ2-3 and V is TRBV6-5; 8 bases line up with TRBD2. V shed 2 bases, J shed 0 bases, and the junction held 4 bases outside the gene matches. Germline V lookup: CDR1 MNHEY, CDR2 SVGAGI. The CDR3 length is 16 residues. CDR3 sequence: CASSYRLASSTDTQYF. For the CDR3, the DNA is TGTGCCAGCAGTTACCGACTAGCGTCTAGCACAGATACGCAGTATTTT.

The CDR3 loop reads CASSGLASYNEQFF. CDR3 in DNA: TGTGCCAGCAGTGGGTTAGCTTCCTACAATGAGCAGTTCTTC. V and J are TRBV2 and TRBJ2-1; D remains ambiguous. V lost 4 bases, J lost 1 base, and 8 bases lay in between. CDR1 SNHLY and CDR2 FYNNEI come from the germline V gene. CDR3 length: 14 amino acids.

The gene calls are TRBV29-1 and TRBJ2-3, with TRBD2 as a possible D gene (5 bases). This CDR3 has 11 amino acids. Trimming took 3 bases from V and 5 from J, leaving 6 bases between them. Germline CDR1 and CDR2: SQVTM and ANQGSEA. The CDR3 sequence is CSVDGGDTQYF. The CDR3 DNA reads TGCAGCGTTGACGGAGGAGATACGCAGTATTTT.

V gene TRBV27 combines with J gene TRBJ2-5, with a tentative D call TRBD1 (5 bases). Germline V gives CDR1 MNHEY, CDR2 SMNVEV (reference sequence). This CDR3 contains 21 residues. V gave up 4 bases and J gave up 7 bases, with 37 bases separating them. The CDR3 loop is CASSSRLLNRQLGPPQRTQYF. CDR3 DNA: TGTGCCAGCAGTTCCCGCCTTCTTAATCGACAGTTAGGCCCTCCACAGAGGACCCAGTACTTC.

The chain carries TRBV6-5 and TRBJ1-1, with 11 bases lining up with TRBD1. V shed 4 bases and J 0 bases; nucleotides not matched to a gene: 1. CDR1 MNHEY and CDR2 SVGAGI come from the germline V gene. The CDR3 runs 15 residues. DNA of the CDR3: TGTGCCAGCAGTTGGACAGGGGGCTTGAACACTGAAGCTTTCTTT. It specifies CASSWTGGLNTEAFF.

This chain links TRBV28 with TRBJ1-5; D remains unclear. Germline assignment: CDR1 MDHEN and CDR2 SYDVKM. The V end was cut by 1 base, the J end by 0 bases, with 10 bases between. The CDR3 consists of 16 residues. The CDR3 DNA follows: TGTGCCAGCAGTTTATTAGCGGAGTATAGCAATCAGCCCCAGCATTTT. Its protein is CASSLLAEYSNQPQHF.

The rearrangement joins TRBV28 to TRBJ2-7; unclear D gene. Deletions cut 8 bases from V and 7 bases from J, with 21 bases between. This CDR3 is built from 14 residues. Germline assignment: CDR1 MDHEN and CDR2 SYDVKM. This CDR3 is CASRWPGSPLEQYF. CDR3 sequence (DNA): TGTGCCAGCCGTTGGCCCGGGTCGCCGTTGGAGCAGTACTTC.

This chain uses TRBV4-2 with TRBJ2-4; 13 bases are a match to TRBD2. J gave up 4 bases and V 3 bases, and 3 bases lay outside the gene matches. This CDR3 has 16 amino acids. Germline V gene lookup returns CDR1 LGHNA and CDR2 YNFKEQ. CDR3 sequence (DNA): TGTGCCAGCAGCCAGGGACTAGCGGGATCAAAAAACATTCAGTACTTC. This encodes CASSQGLAGSKNIQYF.

The chain employs TRBV29-1 and TRBJ1-1; a possible D gene is TRBD1 (6 bases). There are 13 residues in the CDR3. The V gene's germline CDR1 is SQVTM and CDR2 ANQGSEA. V gave up 6 bases and J gave up 0 bases, with 11 bases separating them. The CDR3 DNA follows: TGCAGCGTCTCGGGACACGTGAACACTGAAGCTTTCTTT. Translation: CSVSGHVNTEAFF.

This chain connects TRBV30 to TRBJ1-5; D is ambiguous. Looked up from germline, CDR1 is GTSNPN and CDR2 is SVGIG (reference sequence). The CDR3 loop spans 14 amino acids. Trimming left V 0 bases short and J 3 bases short, with 9 bases between. This chain's CDR3 is CAWSVGSNNQPQHF. CDR3 sequence (DNA): TGTGCCTGGAGTGTAGGGAGTAACAATCAGCCCCAGCATTTT. The full variable domain, with the rest looked up from reference TRBV30 and TRBJ1-5, is SQTIHQWPATLVQPVGSPLSLECTVEGTSNPNLYWYRQAAGRGLQLLFYSVGIGQISSEVPQNLSASRPQDRQFILSSKKLLLSDSGFYLCAWSVGSNNQPQHFGDGTRLSIL.

This clone was seen just once. The chain uses TRBV5-1 and TRBJ2-5; the match to TRBD2 covers 11 bases. With V trimmed by 1 base and J by 5 bases, 4 bases remained unmatched. CDR1 SGHRS and CDR2 YFSETQ come from the germline V gene. CDR3 size: 15 residues. This CDR3 reads CASSLTSGSWETQYF. In nucleotides, the CDR3 is TGCGCCAGCAGCTTGACTAGCGGGAGCTGGGAGACCCAGTACTTC.